These T cell receptor beta chains were read from a single sample in a study of T cells after yellow fever vaccination. From the 5' RACE reads, TCRdb called clonotypes with MiXCR, one entry per CDR3 protein. The sample includes roughly 120,000 distinct CDR3 sequences, roughly 6.7% seen only once; the top ten take around 2.3%. The sequencing used CD4+ T cells sorted from PBMCs, collected roughly 10 days after the first yellow fever vaccination. These receptors all come from a man younger than 35 who received the YFV17D yellow fever vaccine. The CDR3 runs from the conserved cysteine through the conserved F or W. The D gene is left open where the match is weak. The listing skips clone size in some rows; elsewhere it reads once, few, many or a size class.

clone_size	v_call	d_call	j_call	cdr3_aa	cdr3_nt
many	TRBV2	-	TRBJ2-1	CASRIQAGEQFF	TGTGCCAGCAGGATCCAGGCGGGTGAGCAGTTCTTC
many	TRBV5-1	-	TRBJ2-7	CASSLDSGYEQYF	TGCGCCAGCAGCTTGGACTCCGGGTACGAGCAGTACTTC
many	TRBV5-1	TRBD1	TRBJ1-4	CASSLTTGDEEKLFF	TGCGCCAGCAGCCTCACGACAGGGGATGAAGAAAAACTGTTTTTT
many	TRBV12-3/TRBV12-4	TRBD1	TRBJ1-6	CASSPRGGPYSPLHF	TGTGCCAGCAGTCCGAGAGGGGGCCCTTATTCACCCCTCCACTTT
many	TRBV4-3	-	TRBJ1-2	CASSQDGGGRPDYGYTF	TGCGCCAGCAGCCAAGATGGTGGGGGGCGCCCAGACTATGGCTACACCTTC
many	TRBV12-5	TRBD1	TRBJ1-5	CASGEGTGGSWQPQHF	TGTGCTAGTGGGGAGGGGACAGGGGGGTCGTGGCAGCCCCAGCATTTT
many	TRBV5-5	-	TRBJ2-5	CASSWPQETQYF	TGTGCCAGCAGCTGGCCCCAAGAGACCCAGTACTTC
many	TRBV20-1	-	TRBJ2-1	CSALGGVSVSEQFF	TGCAGTGCTCTCGGTGGGGTAAGCGTTTCTGAGCAGTTCTTC
many	TRBV27	TRBD1	TRBJ1-5	CASRKSDRADQPQHF	TGTGCCAGCCGGAAGTCGGACAGGGCGGATCAGCCCCAGCATTTT
many	TRBV4-3	TRBD1	TRBJ1-2	CASSRLGQAENGYTF	TGCGCCAGCAGCCGGCTAGGACAGGCGGAAAATGGCTACACCTTC
-	TRBV7-2	-	TRBJ2-5	CASSTGFQETQYF	TGTGCCAGCAGTACGGGATTCCAAGAGACCCAGTACTTC
many	TRBV7-7	-	TRBJ2-7	CARRGQSVTYEQYF	TGTGCCAGAAGAGGACAGTCGGTAACCTACGAGCAGTACTTC
many	TRBV5-1	TRBD2	TRBJ2-2	CASSDGLVGSGELFF	TGCGCCAGCAGCGATGGACTAGTAGGATCCGGGGAGCTGTTTTTT
many	TRBV9	-	TRBJ2-1	CASSVGGGWSNEQFF	TGTGCCAGCAGCGTAGGTGGAGGTTGGAGCAATGAGCAGTTCTTC
many	TRBV20-1	-	TRBJ1-5	CSASPDSNQPQHF	TGCAGTGCTAGTCCGGATAGCAATCAGCCCCAGCATTTT
many	TRBV27	TRBD1	TRBJ1-6	CASRYRGLGSPLHF	TGTGCCAGCAGGTACAGGGGGTTGGGGTCACCCCTCCACTTT
many	TRBV11-2	TRBD1	TRBJ2-1	CASRPRGTGIYNEQFF	TGTGCCAGCAGGCCCCGGGGGACAGGGATCTACAATGAGCAGTTCTTC
-	TRBV12-3/TRBV12-4	TRBD2	TRBJ2-3	CASSPRSGGAGDTQYF	TGTGCCAGCAGCCCCCGTAGCGGGGGGGCGGGAGATACGCAGTATTTT
many	TRBV25-1	-	TRBJ1-2	CASRGSGRGYTF	TGTGCCAGCAGGGGGTCGGGACGTGGCTACACCTTC
many	TRBV12-3/TRBV12-4	TRBD2	TRBJ2-5	CASSTLRGGETQYF	TGTGCCAGCAGTACTCTACGGGGAGGGGAGACCCAGTACTTC
many	TRBV18	-	TRBJ1-5	CASSPPNQGRNQPQHF	TGTGCCAGCTCACCACCGAATCAGGGTCGCAATCAGCCCCAGCATTTT
many	TRBV28	TRBD1	TRBJ1-4	CASSSPGQANEKLFF	TGTGCCAGCAGTTCCCCGGGACAGGCTAATGAAAAACTGTTTTTT